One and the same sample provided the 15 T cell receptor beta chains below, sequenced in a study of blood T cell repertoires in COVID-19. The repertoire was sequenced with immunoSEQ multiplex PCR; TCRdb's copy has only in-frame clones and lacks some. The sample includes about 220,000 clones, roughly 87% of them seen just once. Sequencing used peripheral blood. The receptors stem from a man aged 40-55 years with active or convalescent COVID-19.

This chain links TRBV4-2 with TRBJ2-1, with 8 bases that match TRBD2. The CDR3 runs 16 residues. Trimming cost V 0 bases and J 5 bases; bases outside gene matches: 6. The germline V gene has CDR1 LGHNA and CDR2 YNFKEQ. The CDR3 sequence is CASSQDPAGGNNEQFF. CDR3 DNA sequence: TGTGCCAGCAGCCAAGATCCTGCGGGGGGTAACAATGAGCAGTTCTTC.

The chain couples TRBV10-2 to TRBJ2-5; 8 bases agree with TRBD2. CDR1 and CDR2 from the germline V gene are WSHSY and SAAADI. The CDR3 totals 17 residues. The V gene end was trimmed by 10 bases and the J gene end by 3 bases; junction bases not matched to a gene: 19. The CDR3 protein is CATTNGGVQASKETQYF. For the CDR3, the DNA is TGCGCCACCACTAACGGGGGGGTACAGGCATCAAAAGAGACCCAGTACTTC.

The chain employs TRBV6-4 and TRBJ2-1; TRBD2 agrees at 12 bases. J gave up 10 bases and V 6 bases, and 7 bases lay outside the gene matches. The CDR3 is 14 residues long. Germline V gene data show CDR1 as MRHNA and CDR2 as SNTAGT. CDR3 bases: TGTGCCAGCAGCCCTAGCGGGAGGGCATGGGAGCAGTTCTTC. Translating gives CASSPSGRAWEQFF.

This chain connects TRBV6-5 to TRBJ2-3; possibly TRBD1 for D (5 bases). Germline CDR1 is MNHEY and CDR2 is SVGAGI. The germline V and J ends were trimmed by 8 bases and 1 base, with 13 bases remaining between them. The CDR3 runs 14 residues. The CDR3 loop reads CASRLGRGTDTQYF. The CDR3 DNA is TGTGCCAGCCGACTGGGCAGGGGCACAGATACGCAGTATTTT.

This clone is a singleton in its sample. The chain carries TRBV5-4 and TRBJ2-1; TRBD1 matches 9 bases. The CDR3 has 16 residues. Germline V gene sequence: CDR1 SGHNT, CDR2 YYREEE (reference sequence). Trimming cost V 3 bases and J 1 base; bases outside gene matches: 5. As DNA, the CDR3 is TGTGCCAGCAGCTGGGACGGGACAGGGTCCTACAATGAGCAGTTCTTC. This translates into CASSWDGTGSYNEQFF.

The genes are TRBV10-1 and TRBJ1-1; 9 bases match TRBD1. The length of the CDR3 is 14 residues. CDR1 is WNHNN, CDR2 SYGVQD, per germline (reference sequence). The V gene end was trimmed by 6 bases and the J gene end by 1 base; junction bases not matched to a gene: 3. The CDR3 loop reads CASSLTGGNTEAFF. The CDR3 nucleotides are TGCGCCAGCAGCTTGACAGGGGGGAACACTGAAGCTTTCTTT.

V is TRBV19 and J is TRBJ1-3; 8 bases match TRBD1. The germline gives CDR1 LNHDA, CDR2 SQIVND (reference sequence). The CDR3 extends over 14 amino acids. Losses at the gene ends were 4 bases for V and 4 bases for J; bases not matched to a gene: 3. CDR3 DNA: TGTGCCAGTAGTACCCAGGGGGCAGGAAACACCATATATTTT. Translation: CASSTQGAGNTIYF. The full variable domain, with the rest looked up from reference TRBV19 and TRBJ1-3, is DGGITQSPKYLFRKEGQNVTLSCEQNLNHDAMYWYRQDPGQGLRLIYYSQIVNDFQKGDIAEGYSVSREKKESFPLTVTSAQKNPTAFYLCASSTQGAGNTIYFGEGSWLTVV.

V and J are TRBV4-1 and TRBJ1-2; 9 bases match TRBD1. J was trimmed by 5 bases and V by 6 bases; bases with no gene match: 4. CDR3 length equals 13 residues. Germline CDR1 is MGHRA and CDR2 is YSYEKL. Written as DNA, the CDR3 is TGCGCCAGCAGGGACAGGGGCCCTTATGGCTACACCTTC. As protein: CASRDRGPYGYTF.

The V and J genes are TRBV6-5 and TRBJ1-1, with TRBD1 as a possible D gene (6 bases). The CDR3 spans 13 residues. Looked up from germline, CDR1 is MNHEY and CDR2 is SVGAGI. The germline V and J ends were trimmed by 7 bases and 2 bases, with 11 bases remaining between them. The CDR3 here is CASKVQGNTEAFF. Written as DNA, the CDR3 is TGTGCCAGCAAAGTACAGGGAAACACTGAAGCTTTCTTT.

CDR3 sequence reads: CASSGRVEGQPQHF. The CDR3 coding sequence is TGTGCCAGCAGCGGCAGGGTGGAAGGCCAGCCCCAGCATTTT. The V call is TRBV9, the J call TRBJ1-5; D may be TRBD1 (5 bases). This CDR3 is 14 amino acids long. Germline V CDR1 and CDR2: SGDLS, YYNGEE. V gave up 3 bases and J gave up 7 bases, with 14 bases separating them.

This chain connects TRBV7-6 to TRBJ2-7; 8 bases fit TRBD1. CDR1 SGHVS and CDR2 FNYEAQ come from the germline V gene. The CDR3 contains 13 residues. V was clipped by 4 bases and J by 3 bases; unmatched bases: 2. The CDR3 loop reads CASSYDRGYEQYF. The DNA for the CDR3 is TGTGCCAGCAGCTACGACAGGGGCTACGAGCAGTACTTC.

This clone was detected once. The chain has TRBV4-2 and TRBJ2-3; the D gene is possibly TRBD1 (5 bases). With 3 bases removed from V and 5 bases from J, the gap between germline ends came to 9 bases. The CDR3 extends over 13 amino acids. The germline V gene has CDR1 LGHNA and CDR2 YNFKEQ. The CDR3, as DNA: TGTGCCAGCAGCCACTCAGGGCGAGATACGCAGTATTTT. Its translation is CASSHSGRDTQYF.

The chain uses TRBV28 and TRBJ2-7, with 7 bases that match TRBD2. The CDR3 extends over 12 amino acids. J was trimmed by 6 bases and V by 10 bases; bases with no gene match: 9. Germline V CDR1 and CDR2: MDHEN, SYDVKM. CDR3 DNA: TGTGCCACTCAGCGGGAATGGTTCGAGCAGTACTTC. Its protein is CATQREWFEQYF.

The CDR3 sequence: CASSLRTDRSPLHF. In DNA, the CDR3 is TGCGCCAGCAGCTTAAGGACGGACAGATCACCCCTCCACTTT. V usage is TRBV5-1 and J usage is TRBJ1-6; possibly TRBD1 for D (6 bases). CDR1 SGHRS and CDR2 YFSETQ come from the germline V gene. This CDR3 has 14 amino acids. Trimming stripped 2 bases from V and 10 bases from J, with 13 bases between.

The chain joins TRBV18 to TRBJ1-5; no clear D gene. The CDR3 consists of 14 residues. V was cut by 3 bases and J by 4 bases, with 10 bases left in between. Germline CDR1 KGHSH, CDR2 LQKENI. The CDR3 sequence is CASSPLAGNQPQHF. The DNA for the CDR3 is TGTGCCAGCTCACCGTTAGCGGGGAATCAGCCCCAGCATTTT.